This TCR beta chain was found in a study of cytomegalovirus exposure and HLA in healthy donors. Study in general: The same platform was used for the 90 to 150 validation repertoires as for the roughly 670 first-cohort repertoires, as reported in a later analysis.

This clone appeared once. Profiled with immunoSEQ multiplex PCR; TCRdb holds only in-frame clones, not every one. The table lists 220,000 or so clones, 65% to 85% of them singletons. V lost 2 bases to trimming and J lost 5 bases; unmatched junction nucleotides: 5. Germline loops: CDR1 MNHEY, CDR2 SVGAGI. The CDR3 runs 15 residues. The chain couples TRBV6-5 to TRBJ1-1; 10 nucleotides agree with TRBD1. Specimen: PBMCs. This receptor was obtained from a woman aged 25-40 years in good health and CMV-seropositive. In nucleotides, the CDR3 is TGTGCCAGCAGTTACGACAGGGGGCGCCGGACTGAAGCTTTCTTT. The encoded protein is CASSYDRGRRTEAFF.